A selection of T cell receptor beta chains follows, all from one sample in a study of response to subunit inactivated influenza vaccine. TCRdb itself ran the RT-PCR reads through MiXCR, one entry per CDR3 protein. The sample shows 650,000 to 850,000 distinct CDR3 sequences, about 14% of them seen only once. Here the sequenced sample was PBMCs from blood, taken roughly 15 days before vaccination. These receptors were obtained from a man aged 50 to 59 who received an inactivated influenza vaccine. CDR3s include the opening cysteine and the closing phenylalanine or tryptophan. A D gene is named only where the DNA matches it firmly. For some rows the clone size is stated as once, few or many, or as a class when expanded; others skip it.

cdr3_nt: TGTGCCAGCAGCGCCGAGGCAGGGCAAGAGACCCAGTACTTC
cdr3_aa: CASSAEAGQETQYF
d_call: -
j_call: TRBJ2-5
clone_size: -
v_call: TRBV7-8

cdr3_nt: TGTGCCAGCAGCCAGCACCACGAGCAGTACTTC
cdr3_aa: CASSQHHEQYF
d_call: -
j_call: TRBJ2-7
clone_size: -
v_call: TRBV5-6

cdr3_nt: TGCAGTGCTAGAGATGGGGGGGTAGCGGGGGGTCATTTC
cdr3_aa: CSARDGGVAGGHF
d_call: TRBD2
j_call: TRBJ2-7
clone_size: -
v_call: TRBV20-1

cdr3_nt: TGTGCCACCAGTGATTTGCCTAGGGGTTCTACGCAGTATTTT
cdr3_aa: CATSDLPRGSTQYF
d_call: -
j_call: TRBJ2-3
clone_size: -
v_call: TRBV24-1

cdr3_nt: TGCAGTGCTAGAGGGGGCTCTTCGGGCACAGATACGCAGTATTTT
cdr3_aa: CSARGGSSGTDTQYF
d_call: -
j_call: TRBJ2-3
clone_size: few
v_call: TRBV20-1

cdr3_nt: TGTGCCAGCTCACCTGGTAACGGGGACACGCAGTATTTT
cdr3_aa: CASSPGNGDTQYF
d_call: -
j_call: TRBJ2-3
clone_size: -
v_call: TRBV18

cdr3_nt: TGTGCCAGCAGCCTCCGGGACAGGGGCTTGTACGAGCAGTACTTC
cdr3_aa: CASSLRDRGLYEQYF
d_call: TRBD1
j_call: TRBJ2-7
clone_size: -
v_call: TRBV12-3/TRBV12-4

cdr3_nt: TGTGCCAGCAGTTTATTAGGGGGGCGCGGCAATCAGCCCCAGCATTTT
cdr3_aa: CASSLLGGRGNQPQHF
d_call: -
j_call: TRBJ1-5
clone_size: few
v_call: TRBV28

cdr3_nt: TGCAGCGGGGACAGGGCGAACACTGAAGCTTTCTTT
cdr3_aa: CSGDRANTEAFF
d_call: TRBD1
j_call: TRBJ1-1
clone_size: once
v_call: TRBV29-1

cdr3_nt: TGCAGCGTTACTAGCGGGAGTATCTATGAGCAGTTCTTC
cdr3_aa: CSVTSGSIYEQFF
d_call: TRBD2
j_call: TRBJ2-1
clone_size: few
v_call: TRBV29-1

cdr3_nt: TGTGCCACCCGGGACAGGAACCAAGAGACCCAGTACTTC
cdr3_aa: CATRDRNQETQYF
d_call: TRBD1
j_call: TRBJ2-5
clone_size: -
v_call: TRBV12-3/TRBV12-4

cdr3_nt: TGCGCCAGCAGCTTGGGGCTTGTGGGGGAAGAGACCCAGTACTTC
cdr3_aa: CASSLGLVGEETQYF
d_call: -
j_call: TRBJ2-5
clone_size: few
v_call: TRBV5-1

cdr3_nt: TGTGCCAGCAGCCGACTAGCCTCCTACAATGAGCAGTTCTTC
cdr3_aa: CASSRLASYNEQFF
d_call: TRBD2
j_call: TRBJ2-1
clone_size: many
v_call: TRBV13

cdr3_nt: TGCAGTGCTAGAACAAACAGGGTTGGCGAGACCCAGTACTTC
cdr3_aa: CSARTNRVGETQYF
d_call: -
j_call: TRBJ2-5
clone_size: few
v_call: TRBV20-1

cdr3_nt: TGCGCCAGCAGCTTGAACCCAGCGGGAGAGACCCAGTACTTC
cdr3_aa: CASSLNPAGETQYF
d_call: -
j_call: TRBJ2-5
clone_size: once
v_call: TRBV5-1

cdr3_nt: TGCAGTGCTAGTAGGACTAGCGGGAGAAACTACAATGAGCAGTTCTTC
cdr3_aa: CSASRTSGRNYNEQFF
d_call: TRBD2
j_call: TRBJ2-1
clone_size: -
v_call: TRBV20-1

cdr3_nt: TGCAGTGCTTTTCCGGGACAGGGGGCCCACGAGCAGTACTTC
cdr3_aa: CSAFPGQGAHEQYF
d_call: TRBD1
j_call: TRBJ2-7
clone_size: few
v_call: TRBV20-1

cdr3_nt: TGTGCCAGCAGCTTCTGGGACAGGGGTTCGGGGGAGCAGTACTTC
cdr3_aa: CASSFWDRGSGEQYF
d_call: TRBD1
j_call: TRBJ2-7
clone_size: many
v_call: TRBV5-6

cdr3_nt: TGTGCCAGCAGTCTCAGGGGGGGTGACACCGGGGAGCTGTTTTTT
cdr3_aa: CASSLRGGDTGELFF
d_call: -
j_call: TRBJ2-2
clone_size: many
v_call: TRBV2

cdr3_nt: TGTGCCAGCAGAGAGACAGGGCCCAACTCCTACGAGCAGTACTTC
cdr3_aa: CASRETGPNSYEQYF
d_call: TRBD1
j_call: TRBJ2-7
clone_size: few
v_call: TRBV2

cdr3_nt: TGCGCCAGCAGCCAGATGGGACTAGCGGGGGGTAGTGAGCAGTTCTTC
cdr3_aa: CASSQMGLAGGSEQFF
d_call: TRBD2
j_call: TRBJ2-1
clone_size: few
v_call: TRBV5-1

cdr3_nt: TGTGCCAGCAGCTCGTCCGGGACACCTACCGGGGAGCTGTTTTTT
cdr3_aa: CASSSSGTPTGELFF
d_call: -
j_call: TRBJ2-2
clone_size: many
v_call: TRBV7-9